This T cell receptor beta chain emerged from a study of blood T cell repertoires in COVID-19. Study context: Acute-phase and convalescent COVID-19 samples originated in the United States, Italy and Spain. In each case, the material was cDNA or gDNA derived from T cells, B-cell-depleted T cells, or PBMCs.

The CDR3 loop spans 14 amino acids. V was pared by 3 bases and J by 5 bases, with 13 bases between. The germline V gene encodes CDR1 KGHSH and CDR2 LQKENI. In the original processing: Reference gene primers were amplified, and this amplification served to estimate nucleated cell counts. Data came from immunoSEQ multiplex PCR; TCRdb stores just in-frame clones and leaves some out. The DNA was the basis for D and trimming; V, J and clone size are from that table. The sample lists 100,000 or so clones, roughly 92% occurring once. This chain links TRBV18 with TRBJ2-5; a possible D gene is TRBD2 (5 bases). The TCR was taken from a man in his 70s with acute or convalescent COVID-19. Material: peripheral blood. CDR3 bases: TGTGCCAGCTCACCTGGCGGGTTCACGGAGACCCAGTACTTC. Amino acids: CASSPGGFTETQYF. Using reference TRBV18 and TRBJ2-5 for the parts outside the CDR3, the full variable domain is NAGVMQNPRHLVRRRGQEARLRCSPMKGHSHVYWYRQLPEEGLKFMVYLQKENIIDESGMPKERFSAEFPKEGPSILRIQQVVRGDSAAYFCASSPGGFTETQYFGPGTRLLVL.